The 29 T cell receptor beta chains presented below share a single source sample, sequenced in a study of blood T cell repertoires in COVID-19. Sequencing was performed with immunoSEQ multiplex PCR; in TCRdb, only in-frame clones are kept and a portion is missing. Here the sample spans approximately 160,000 clones, 75% to 85% being singletons. Sequences were obtained from peripheral blood. These receptors were taken from a woman between 50 and 59 years old in a cohort sampled during active or convalescent COVID-19.

This clone has a single count. J is TRBJ1-1 and V is TRBV19; no clear D. The CDR3 has 15 residues. Germline V gives CDR1 LNHDA, CDR2 SQIVND (reference sequence). V lost 3 bases and J 3 bases, leaving 14 bases between the germline ends. The CDR3 coding sequence is TGTGCCAGTAGTATTAATCTCGGCGGGGACACTGAAGCTTTCTTT. Protein product: CASSINLGGDTEAFF.

This clone was seen only once. The CDR3 bases are TGTGCCAGCAGCTTAGATGAGGGAGTGGGCTACACCTTC. Protein product: CASSLDEGVGYTF. The V gene is TRBV7-9, the J gene TRBJ1-2; D is undetermined. The CDR3 is made up of 13 amino acids. Trimming cost V 1 base and J 8 bases, with 11 bases left between them. Germline V gene sequence: CDR1 SEHNR, CDR2 FQNEAQ (reference sequence).

The V and J genes are TRBV27 and TRBJ1-1; tentatively, D is TRBD1 (5 bases). Germline CDR1 is MNHEY and CDR2 is SMNVEV (reference sequence). V gave up 2 bases and J gave up 3 bases, with 10 bases separating them. This CDR3 is 14 amino acids long. The CDR3: CASSLRGSDTEAFF. The DNA of the CDR3 is TGTGCCAGCAGTTTAAGGGGTTCGGACACTGAAGCTTTCTTT.

This chain connects TRBV4-3 to TRBJ1-2; possible D gene TRBD1, 6 bases. The germline V gene has CDR1 LGHNA and CDR2 YSLEER. The CDR3 has 16 residues. Trimming took off 5 bases at V and 8 bases at J, with 24 bases between the two ends. The CDR3 DNA sequence: TGCGCCAGCAGCACCCTCCTGACAGGTGTGGGAGACGGCTACACCTTC. It translates to CASSTLLTGVGDGYTF.

CDR3 nucleotides: TGTGCCAGCAGCTCCGGGACAGGGTACGAGCAGTACTTC. Residues: CASSSGTGYEQYF. The chain carries TRBV11-1 and TRBJ2-7; TRBD1 matches at 9 bases. The CDR3 loop spans 13 amino acids. V lost 4 bases to trimming and J lost 4 bases; unmatched junction nucleotides: 2. In germline, CDR1 is SGHAT, CDR2 FQDESV (reference sequence).

The chain joins TRBV6-5 to TRBJ2-7, with a weak D call TRBD2 (5 bases). The CDR3 has 14 amino acids. Germline CDR1 reads MNHEY; CDR2 reads SVGAGI. Deletions cut 2 bases from V and 2 bases from J, with 10 bases between. This CDR3 is CASSYGPGTYEQYF. The DNA for the CDR3 is TGTGCCAGCAGTTACGGCCCCGGGACCTACGAGCAGTACTTC.

The chain uses TRBV7-2 and TRBJ2-7; TRBD2 matches 8 bases. The germline V gene encodes CDR1 SGHTA and CDR2 FQGNSA. V gave up 1 base and J gave up 6 bases; unmatched junction bases: 11. The CDR3 loop spans 16 amino acids. CDR3 nucleotide sequence: TGTGCCAGCAGCTTAGATGCGGCGGGGGGCCTTTCCGAGCAGTACTTC. Its protein product is CASSLDAAGGLSEQYF.

This clone has a single count. Other DNA sequences from this sample encode an identical CDR3 as well. The chain carries TRBV3-1 (or the pseudogene TRBV3-2) and TRBJ2-7; 10 bases are shared with TRBD2. V was pared by 4 bases and J by 4 bases, with 7 bases of the junction left unmatched. Germline CDR1 reads LGHDT; CDR2 reads YNNKEL (reference sequence). CDR3 length: 15 amino acids. DNA of the CDR3: TGTGCCAGCAGCCGGCTAGCGGGGGCTTATTACGAGCAGTACTTC. Encoded protein: CASSRLAGAYYEQYF.

The V call is TRBV18, the J call TRBJ2-5, with TRBD2 matching 7 bases. Germline V gene data show CDR1 as KGHSH and CDR2 as LQKENI. J was trimmed by 5 bases and V by 3 bases; bases with no gene match: 6. This CDR3 has 14 amino acids. The CDR3 here is CASSPGGAGETQYF. The CDR3 region has the DNA TGTGCCAGCTCACCGGGAGGGGCTGGGGAGACCCAGTACTTC. Filled out from reference TRBV18 and TRBJ2-5, the complete variable domain reads NAGVMQNPRHLVRRRGQEARLRCSPMKGHSHVYWYRQLPEEGLKFMVYLQKENIIDESGMPKERFSAEFPKEGPSILRIQQVVRGDSAAYFCASSPGGAGETQYFGPGTRLLVL.

The table lists this clone with a count of one. The chain combines TRBV13 with TRBJ1-1; tentatively, D is TRBD1 (5 bases). Germline CDR1 reads PRHDT; CDR2 reads FYEKMQ (reference sequence). CDR3 size: 12 residues. The V gene lost 6 bases and the J gene lost 6 bases, with 11 bases spanning the gap. The CDR3: CASSSGSPEAFF. Written as DNA, the CDR3 is TGTGCCAGCAGTTCAGGGTCCCCTGAAGCTTTCTTT.

CDR3 loop: CASSLGQAENEQFF. CDR3 coding DNA: TGCGCCAGCAGCTTGGGACAGGCTGAAAATGAGCAGTTCTTC. The chain is built from TRBV5-1 and TRBJ2-1; a possible D gene is TRBD1 (6 bases). Trimming took off 0 bases at V and 7 bases at J, with 11 bases between the two ends. The CDR3 consists of 14 residues. From germline, CDR1 is SGHRS and CDR2 YFSETQ.

The chain joins TRBV7-2 to TRBJ2-7; D might be TRBD2 (6 bases). From germline, CDR1 is SGHTA and CDR2 FQGNSA. The CDR3 covers 14 residues. Trimming cost V 5 bases and J 1 base, with 12 bases left between them. This chain's CDR3 is CASSPGVKSYEQYF. The DNA for the CDR3 is TGTGCCAGCAGCCCGGGGGTCAAGTCCTACGAGCAGTACTTC.

This rearrangement joins TRBV19 to TRBJ1-1, with D possibly being TRBD1 (6 bases). The CDR3 sequence is 14 residues long. Germline V CDR1 and CDR2: LNHDA, SQIVND (reference sequence). Trimming stripped 7 bases from V and 4 bases from J, with 16 bases between. The CDR3 DNA reads TGTGCCAGTACCTTGGGGGGAGGGGGCACTGAAGCTTTCTTT. Its translation: CASTLGGGGTEAFF.

V usage is TRBV19 and J usage is TRBJ1-4; maybe TRBD1 (5 bases). This CDR3 is built from 15 residues. Between the trimmed V and J ends, which lost 3 bases and 6 bases, there was a span of 14 bases. Germline V gene data show CDR1 as LNHDA and CDR2 as SQIVND (reference sequence). CDR3 DNA: TGTGCCAGTAGTATTTCCCCTCAGGGTTATGAAAAACTGTTTTTT. Translation gives CASSISPQGYEKLFF. Supplemented by reference TRBV19 and TRBJ1-4, the full variable domain reads DGGITQSPKYLFRKEGQNVTLSCEQNLNHDAMYWYRQDPGQGLRLIYYSQIVNDFQKGDIAEGYSVSREKKESFPLTVTSAQKNPTAFYLCASSISPQGYEKLFFGSGTQLSVL.

J is TRBJ2-7 and V is TRBV14; 10 bases agree with TRBD1. J was trimmed by 2 bases and V by 4 bases; bases with no gene match: 14. Germline V gene sequence: CDR1 SGHDN, CDR2 FVKESK. The CDR3 is made up of 18 amino acids. For the CDR3, the DNA is TGTGCCAGCAGCCTTTTGCCCCCGGGACAGGGGAGACCCTACGAGCAGTACTTC. The encoded protein is CASSLLPPGQGRPYEQYF.

The chain employs TRBV10-1 and TRBJ1-5; D is possibly TRBD1 (5 bases). This CDR3 has 15 residues. The germline gives CDR1 WNHNN, CDR2 SYGVQD (reference sequence). V was shortened by 8 bases and J by 4 bases, with 18 bases between the two germline ends. The CDR3 nucleotides read TGCGCCAGCGACCTTGCCAGGGCGAGGAATCAGCCCCAGCATTTT. Protein: CASDLARARNQPQHF.

This rearrangement joins TRBV3-1 (or the pseudogene TRBV3-2) to TRBJ2-1; unclear D gene. Between the trimmed V and J ends, which lost 3 bases and 8 bases, there was a span of 20 bases. The CDR3 loop spans 16 amino acids. Per germline, CDR1 LGHDT and CDR2 YNNKEL (reference sequence). CDR3 sequence reads: CASSHTSRRTSYEQFF. CDR3 in DNA: TGTGCCAGCAGCCACACATCAAGAAGAACCTCTTATGAGCAGTTCTTC.

The chain recombines TRBV7-6 with TRBJ2-2, with D maybe TRBD2 (6 bases). The germline gives CDR1 SGHVS, CDR2 FNYEAQ. V was trimmed by 7 bases and J by 3 bases, leaving 18 bases between them. This CDR3 region has 16 residues. DNA of the CDR3: TGTGCCAGCACCGCAGCGGGCGGGAAATACACCGGGGAGCTGTTTTTT. As protein: CASTAAGGKYTGELFF. Combining the CDR3 with reference TRBV7-6 and TRBJ2-2 gives the whole variable domain GAGVSQSPRYKVTKRGQDVALRCDPISGHVSLYWYRQALGQGPEFLTYFNYEAQQDKSGLPNDRFSAERPEGSISTLTIQRTEQRDSAMYRCASTAAGGKYTGELFFGEGSRLTVL.

The CDR3 DNA is TGCGCCAGCAGCTTGGCCCCTAGCGGGGGCGCCGGGGAGACCCAGTACTTC. Translation gives CASSLAPSGGAGETQYF. V and J are TRBV5-1 and TRBJ2-5; TRBD2 aligns across 10 bases. Germline V gene data show CDR1 as SGHRS and CDR2 as YFSETQ. Unmatched junction bases numbered 10, after V lost 0 bases and J lost 5 bases. The CDR3 totals 17 residues.

The chain links TRBV13 to TRBJ2-1; 9 positions agree with TRBD2. The J segment lost 9 bases and the V segment lost 0 bases, leaving 12 bases of the junction unmatched. CDR3 size: 17 residues. The germline CDR1 and CDR2 sequences are PRHDT and FYEKMQ (reference sequence). The CDR3 DNA follows: TGTGCCAGCAGCTTAGGGTATGGCGGGGGGGCCTTTCGTGAGCAGTTCTTC. It specifies CASSLGYGGGAFREQFF.

This clone has just one count. This chain joins TRBV6-6 and TRBJ2-3; 11 nucleotides line up with TRBD2. The germline V gene has CDR1 MNHNY and CDR2 SVGAGI (reference sequence). Germline trimming cut 4 bases from V and 7 bases from J; bases unmatched to any gene: 7. CDR3 size: 15 residues. The DNA of the CDR3 is TGTGCCAGCAGTTCTGGGACTAGCGGCACGAATACGCAGTATTTT. It encodes CASSSGTSGTNTQYF.

J is TRBJ2-1 and V is TRBV7-9; the match to TRBD2 covers 10 bases. The CDR3 loop spans 16 amino acids. Germline CDR1 is SEHNR and CDR2 is FQNEAQ (reference sequence). The junction had 14 bases not matched to a gene; V was cut back by 5 bases and J by 10 bases. The CDR3 coding sequence is TGTGCCAGCAGCCCAATTGTGGGGCTAGCGGGGGTGGAGCAGTTCTTC. Amino acids: CASSPIVGLAGVEQFF.

Many counts were recorded for this clone. The J gene is TRBJ2-2, the V gene TRBV2; 8 nucleotides align to TRBD2. Germline assignment: CDR1 SNHLY and CDR2 FYNNEI. The length of the CDR3 is 15 residues. V was pared by 10 bases and J by 6 bases, with 13 bases of the junction left unmatched. CDR3 protein: CATPAGGAISGELFF. CDR3 sequence (DNA): TGTGCCACCCCGGCCGGGGGGGCCATCTCCGGGGAGCTGTTTTTT.

In its sample, this clone was seen once. The rearrangement joins TRBV19 to TRBJ2-3; D is unclear. CDR3 size: 15 residues. Per germline, CDR1 LNHDA and CDR2 SQIVND (reference sequence). The V and J ends lost 6 bases and 2 bases respectively, with 15 bases between them. CDR3 residues: CASRVQEWATDTQYF. The CDR3 DNA reads TGTGCCAGTAGGGTCCAGGAATGGGCCACAGATACGCAGTATTTT.

The chain combines TRBV24-1 with TRBJ1-1; D uncertain. Looked up from germline, CDR1 is KGHDR and CDR2 is SFDVKD. The CDR3 length is 12 residues. Trimming cost V 3 bases and J 6 bases, with 7 bases left between them. This CDR3 reads CATSDGQAEAFF. The DNA of the CDR3 is TGTGCCACCAGTGATGGGCAGGCTGAAGCTTTCTTT.

This chain joins TRBV7-2 and TRBJ2-2; 7 positions agree with TRBD2. CDR3 length: 16 residues. The germline gives CDR1 SGHTA, CDR2 FQGNSA. Trimming cost V 1 base and J 6 bases; bases outside gene matches: 8. This CDR3 reads CASSLVGGGLSGELFF. CDR3 sequence (DNA): TGTGCCAGCAGCTTAGTTGGGGGAGGGTTATCCGGGGAGCTGTTTTTT.

V gene TRBV21-1 combines with J gene TRBJ1-6; TRBD1, the D gene given by the table, was not confirmed from the DNA. TRBV21-1 is flagged as a pseudogene. This CDR3 region has 17 residues. The CDR3 DNA follows: TGTGCCAGCAGCAAAGGGGTAAATGGTCTGGGCTATTCACCCCTCCACTTT. Its translation is CASSKGVNGLGYSPLHF.

CDR3 protein: CASSSGLAGGGTQYF. In nucleotides, the CDR3 is TGTGCCAGCAGCTCCGGACTAGCGGGGGGGGGTACGCAGTATTTT. The chain couples TRBV7-2 to TRBJ2-3; 15 nucleotides match TRBD2. Germline assignment: CDR1 SGHTA and CDR2 FQGNSA. The CDR3 loop spans 15 amino acids. With V trimmed by 4 bases and J by 8 bases, 4 bases remained unmatched.

As DNA, the CDR3 is TGTGCCAGCAGTGACAAACCCGGGACTCCTGAATCCTTCTACGAGCAGTACTTC. As protein: CASSDKPGTPESFYEQYF. The rearrangement joins TRBV6-4 to TRBJ2-7, with D possibly being TRBD2 (6 bases). The ends were cut back, 2 bases at V and 3 bases at J, with 23 bases in the middle. Germline V CDR1 and CDR2: MRHNA, SNTAGT. This CDR3 comprises 18 residues.